The TCR beta chain described here comes from a study of tumor-infiltrating lymphocytes in primary liver carcinoma. For the study at large: Primary liver carcinoma in the patients was surgically resected.

Comment on this clonotype: Its antigen is not known.

The CDR3 covers 15 residues. The germline gives CDR1 MDHEN, CDR2 SYDVKM. Trimming cost V 8 bases and J 3 bases, with 17 bases left between them. Study-level points and caveats: Whereas tumor region pairs overlapped more, tumor-adjacent and tumor-blood pairs overlapped less. The 250 largest clones made up significantly more of tumor than blood repertoires (p = 0.039).

A primer in the constant region served to generate TCR beta cDNA from roughly 450 ng of total RNA. Slightly modified ARM-PCR served as the procedure for the TCR beta libraries. These libraries came from three rounds of nested multiplex PCR. A C-beta reverse primer and TRBV1-TRBV30 forward primers served in each of the first two PCR rounds, at 9 to 10 cycles apiece. TCRdb reprocessed the multiplex PCR reads with MiXCR, giving one entry per CDR3 protein. The sample lists about 330,000 distinct CDR3 sequences; approximately 65% were seen once. For blood RNA, unsorted whole blood served as the source, and germline DNA was extracted too.

Input material: peripheral blood. The sequence was collected from a man in his forties with primary liver carcinoma and hepatitis B virus infection. V usage is TRBV28 and J usage is TRBJ1-5; tentatively, D is TRBD1 (6 bases). The CDR3 DNA is TGTGCCAGCGGTCTAGCGACAGGTATCAATCAGCCCCAGCATTTT. Encoded protein: CASGLATGINQPQHF.